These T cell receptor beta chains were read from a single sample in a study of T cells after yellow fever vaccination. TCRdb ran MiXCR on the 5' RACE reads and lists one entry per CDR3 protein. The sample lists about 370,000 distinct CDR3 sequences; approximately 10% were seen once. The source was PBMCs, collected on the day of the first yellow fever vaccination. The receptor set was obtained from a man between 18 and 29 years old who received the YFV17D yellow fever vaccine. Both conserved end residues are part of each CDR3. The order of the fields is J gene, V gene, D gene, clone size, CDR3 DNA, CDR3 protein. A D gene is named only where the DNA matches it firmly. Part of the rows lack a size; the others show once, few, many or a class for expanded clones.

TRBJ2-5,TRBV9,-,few,TGTGCCAGCAGTGCCTCGGGGGGCCAACAAGAGACCCAGTACTTC,CASSASGGQQETQYF
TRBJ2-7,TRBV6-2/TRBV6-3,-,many,TGTGCCAGCAGTTCCTCCCACGTCGAGCAGTACTTC,CASSSSHVEQYF
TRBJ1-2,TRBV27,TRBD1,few,TGTGCCAGCAGACCCAGGGGGCCGCCACATGGCTACACCTTC,CASRPRGPPHGYTF
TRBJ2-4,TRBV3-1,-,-,TGTGCCAGCAGCACTAGCCGGACAGGTACCAAAAACATTCAGTACTTC,CASSTSRTGTKNIQYF
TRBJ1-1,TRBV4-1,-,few,TGCGCCAGCAGCCAAGATTTGGGCAGACGAAACACTGAAGCTTTCTTT,CASSQDLGRRNTEAFF
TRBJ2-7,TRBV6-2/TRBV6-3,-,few,TGTGCCAGCACCCCTGGTACGGGGGAATACGCCTACGAGCAGTACTTC,CASTPGTGEYAYEQYF
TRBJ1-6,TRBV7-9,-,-,TGTGCCAGCAGCTTGAGGGAAGAGGCTTACGCTTCACCCCTCCACTTT,CASSLREEAYASPLHF
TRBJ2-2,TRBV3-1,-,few,TGTGCCAGCAGCCAGCGACTAGGCACCACGCCCGGGGAGCTGTTTTTT,CASSQRLGTTPGELFF
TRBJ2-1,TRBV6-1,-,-,TGTGCCAGCAGCAACCGCCGAAGAAGCTACAATGAGCAGTTCTTC,CASSNRRRSYNEQFF
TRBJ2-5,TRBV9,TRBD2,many,TGTGCCAGCAGCCCCCGCTCCTCCAGCGGGGGCGCCGAGACCCAGTACTTC,CASSPRSSSGGAETQYF
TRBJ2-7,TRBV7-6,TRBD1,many,TGTGCCAGCAGCGCAGGGACAGGCTTTTCCTACGAGCAGTACTTC,CASSAGTGFSYEQYF
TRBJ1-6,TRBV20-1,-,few,TGCAGTGCTCCTAGCGGGGCTTCTTATAATTCACCCCTCCACTTT,CSAPSGASYNSPLHF
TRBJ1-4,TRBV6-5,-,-,TGTGCCAGCAGTTATCTACCCCTTGGAAAACTGTTTTTT,CASSYLPLGKLFF
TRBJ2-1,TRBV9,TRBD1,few,TGTGCCAGCAGCGTAGCTGGGACAGGGATCCATGAGCAGTTCTTC,CASSVAGTGIHEQFF
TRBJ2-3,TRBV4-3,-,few,TGCGCCAGCAGCCAAGATACCCGGCGGAGGGATGATACGCAGTATTTT,CASSQDTRRRDDTQYF
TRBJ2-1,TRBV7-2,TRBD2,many,TGTGCCAGCAGCTTAAGCGGGGCCGGGACTGGGACCAGGAAGCAGTTCTTC,CASSLSGAGTGTRKQFF
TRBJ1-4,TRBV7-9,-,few,TGTGCCAGCAGCCCCCGACAGGCAACGAGGGGTGAAAAACTGTTTTTT,CASSPRQATRGEKLFF
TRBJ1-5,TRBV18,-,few,TGTGCCAGCTCACCGGCCGGGGAAGTAGTAGGCAATCAGCCCCAGCATTTT,CASSPAGEVVGNQPQHF
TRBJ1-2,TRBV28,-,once,TGTGCCAGCAGTTTGTTCTCCTATGGCTACACCTTC,CASSLFSYGYTF
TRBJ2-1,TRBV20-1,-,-,TGCAGTGCTAGAGATGGGCTAGCGGAGCAGTTCTTC,CSARDGLAEQFF
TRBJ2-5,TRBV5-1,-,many,TGCGCCAGCAGTGAAATTGGAGGGGAGACCCAGTACTTC,CASSEIGGETQYF
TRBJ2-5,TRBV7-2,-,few,TGTGCCAGCAGCTTATGGGGGGCGGGTGGAGAGACCCAGTACTTC,CASSLWGAGGETQYF
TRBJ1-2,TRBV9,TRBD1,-,TGTGCCAGCAGCGAGACGGGGGCAGGGGGCAGCTATGGCTACACCTTC,CASSETGAGGSYGYTF
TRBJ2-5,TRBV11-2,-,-,TGTGCCAGCAGCCTAAGGCCCCCTGGTCAAGAGACCCAGTACTTC,CASSLRPPGQETQYF
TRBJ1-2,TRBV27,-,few,TGTGCCAGCAGTTTAGGGGGGGGGACTAACTATGGCTACACCTTC,CASSLGGGTNYGYTF
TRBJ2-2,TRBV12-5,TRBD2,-,TGTGCTAGTGGTTTGGCCGGGACTAGCGGGGTTACCGGGGAGCTGTTTTTT,CASGLAGTSGVTGELFF
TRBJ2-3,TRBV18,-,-,TGTGCCAGCTCACCAAGGGGGGCCACAGATACGCAGTATTTT,CASSPRGATDTQYF
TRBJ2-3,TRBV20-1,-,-,TGCAGTGCTAGCCAAAACAGGTGGGGGGGCACAGATACGCAGTATTTT,CSASQNRWGGTDTQYF
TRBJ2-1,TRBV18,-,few,TGTGCCAGCTCACCTACGGGTAGACAGGCCAATGAGCAGTTCTTC,CASSPTGRQANEQFF
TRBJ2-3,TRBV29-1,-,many,TGCAGCGTTGAAGATCCAGGCACAGATACGCAGTATTTT,CSVEDPGTDTQYF
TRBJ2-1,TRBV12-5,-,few,TGTGCTAGTGGTAATACCCAGGGAGAAAACTACAATGAGCAGTTCTTC,CASGNTQGENYNEQFF
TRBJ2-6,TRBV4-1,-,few,TGCGCCAGCAGCCAAGACCCGGGAGGGGCCAACGTCCTGACTTTC,CASSQDPGGANVLTF
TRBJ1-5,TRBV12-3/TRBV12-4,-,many,TGTGCCAGCACCGACCGGGGGTATGGCAATCAGCCCCAGCATTTT,CASTDRGYGNQPQHF
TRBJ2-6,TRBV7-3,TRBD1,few,TGTGCCAGCAGCTTGCAGGGGGCGGGATATGGGGCCAACGTCCTGACTTTC,CASSLQGAGYGANVLTF